Below are 3 T cell receptor beta chains sequenced from a single sample in a study of blood T cell repertoires in COVID-19. Measured with immunoSEQ multiplex PCR; TCRdb has only the in-frame clones, and not every one. The table includes tens of thousands of clones, 65% to 90% detected once. Sequenced sample: peripheral blood. These TCRs come from a human donor in a cohort sampled during active COVID-19.

The gene calls are TRBV2 and TRBJ1-5; 11 bases fit TRBD1. The junction had 6 bases not matched to a gene; V was cut back by 6 bases and J by 5 bases. Germline V gene lookup returns CDR1 SNHLY and CDR2 FYNNEI. This CDR3 is built from 15 residues. The DNA of the CDR3 is TGTGCCAGCAGAGTAGGACAGGGGGCAGATCAGCCCCAGCATTTT. As protein: CASRVGQGADQPQHF.

The chain combines TRBV2 with TRBJ1-1; the D is unclear. Trimming shortened V by 4 bases and J by 5 bases, and 5 bases separated the two germline ends. The length of the CDR3 is 11 residues. CDR1 is SNHLY and CDR2 is FYNNEI in the germline V gene. In DNA, the CDR3 is TGTGCCAGCAGTGGTGAGACTGAAGCTTTCTTT. It is translated as CASSGETEAFF. Based on the CDR3 plus reference TRBV2 and TRBJ1-1, the full variable domain is EPEVTQTPSHQVTQMGQEVILRCVPISNHLYFYWYRQILGQKVEFLVSFYNNEISEKSEIFDDQFSVERPDGSNFTLKIRSTKLEDSAMYFCASSGETEAFFGQGTRLTVV.

The V and J genes are TRBV23-1 and TRBJ1-1; D gene uncertain. TRBV23-1 qualifies as an ORF whose function is uncertain. V lost 2 bases and J 0 bases, leaving 16 bases between the germline ends. The CDR3 totals 17 residues. This CDR3 reads CASSQILGAGMNTEAFF. The CDR3 nucleotides read TGCGCCAGCAGTCAAATTTTGGGTGCAGGCATGAACACTGAAGCTTTCTTT.